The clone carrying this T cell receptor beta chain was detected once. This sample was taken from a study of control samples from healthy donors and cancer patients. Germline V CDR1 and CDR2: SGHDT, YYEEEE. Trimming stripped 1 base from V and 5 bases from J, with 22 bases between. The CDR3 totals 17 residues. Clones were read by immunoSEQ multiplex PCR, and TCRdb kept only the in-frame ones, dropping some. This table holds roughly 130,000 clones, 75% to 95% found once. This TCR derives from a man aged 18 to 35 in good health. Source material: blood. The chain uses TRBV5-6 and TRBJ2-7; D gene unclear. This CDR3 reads CASSLKFARPAYHEQYV. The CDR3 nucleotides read TGTGCCAGCAGCTTGAAATTTGCGCGGCCAGCGTACCACGAGCAGTACGTC.